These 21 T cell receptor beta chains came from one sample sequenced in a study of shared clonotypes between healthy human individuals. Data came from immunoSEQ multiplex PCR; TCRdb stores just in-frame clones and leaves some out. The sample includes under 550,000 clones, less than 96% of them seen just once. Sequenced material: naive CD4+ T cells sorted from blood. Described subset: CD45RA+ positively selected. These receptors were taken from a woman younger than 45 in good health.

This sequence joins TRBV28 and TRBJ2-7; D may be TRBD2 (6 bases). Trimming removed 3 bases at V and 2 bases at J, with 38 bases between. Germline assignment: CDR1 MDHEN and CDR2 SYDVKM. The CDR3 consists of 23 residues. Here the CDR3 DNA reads TGTGCCAGCAGTTTGCGTAGCCCCTATCCGTCGCGTAGGAGGGCAGAGCGTACCTACGAGCAGTACTTC. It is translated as CASSLRSPYPSRRRAERTYEQYF.

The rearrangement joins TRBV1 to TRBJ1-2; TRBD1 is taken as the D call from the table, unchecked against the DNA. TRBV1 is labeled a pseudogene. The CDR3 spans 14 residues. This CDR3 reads CTSSQDPESYGYTF. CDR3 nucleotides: TGCACCAGCAGCCAAGATCCAGAAAGCTATGGCTACACCTTC.

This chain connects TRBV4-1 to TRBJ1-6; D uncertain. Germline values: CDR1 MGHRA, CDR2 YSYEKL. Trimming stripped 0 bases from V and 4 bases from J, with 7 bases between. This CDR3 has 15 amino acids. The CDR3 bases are TGCGCCAGCAGCCAAGATGGGCAGTATAATTCACCCCTCCACTTT. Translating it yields CASSQDGQYNSPLHF.

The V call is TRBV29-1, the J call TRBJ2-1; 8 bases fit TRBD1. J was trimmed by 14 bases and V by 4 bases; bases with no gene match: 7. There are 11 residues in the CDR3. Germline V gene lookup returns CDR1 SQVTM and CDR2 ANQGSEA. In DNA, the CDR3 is TGCAGCGTTGGGTCGGGACAGGTGGAGTTCTTC. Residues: CSVGSGQVEFF.

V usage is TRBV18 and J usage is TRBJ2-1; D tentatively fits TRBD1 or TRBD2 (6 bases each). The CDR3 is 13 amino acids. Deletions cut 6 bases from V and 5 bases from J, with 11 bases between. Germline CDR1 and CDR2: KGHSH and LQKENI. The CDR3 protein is CASSPGEDNEQFF. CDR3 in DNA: TGTGCCAGCTCGCCAGGGGAGGACAATGAGCAGTTCTTC.

CDR3 sequence: CASSPVAEGYNEQFF. CDR3 bases: TGTGCCAGCTCACCGGTAGCGGAGGGGTACAATGAGCAGTTCTTC. The rearrangement links TRBV18 to TRBJ2-1; tentatively, D is TRBD2 (6 bases). V was shortened by 3 bases and J by 4 bases, with 13 bases between the two germline ends. Germline V gene lookup returns CDR1 KGHSH and CDR2 LQKENI. The CDR3 is made up of 15 amino acids.

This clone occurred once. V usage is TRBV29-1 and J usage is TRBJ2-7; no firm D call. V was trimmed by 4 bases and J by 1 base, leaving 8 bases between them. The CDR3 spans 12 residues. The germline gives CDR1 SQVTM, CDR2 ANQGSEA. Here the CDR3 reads CSVGQASYEQYF. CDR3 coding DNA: TGCAGCGTTGGACAAGCATCCTACGAGCAGTACTTC.

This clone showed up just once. CDR3 coding DNA: TGTGCCAGCAGCTCCCCAGGGGGCGCTTCCTACGAGCAGTACTTC. This gives the protein CASSSPGGASYEQYF. The J gene is TRBJ2-7, the V gene TRBV5-6, with TRBD1 matching 8 bases. V was clipped by 3 bases and J by 1 base; unmatched bases: 6. This CDR3 is 15 amino acids long. Germline CDR1 reads SGHDT; CDR2 reads YYEEEE.

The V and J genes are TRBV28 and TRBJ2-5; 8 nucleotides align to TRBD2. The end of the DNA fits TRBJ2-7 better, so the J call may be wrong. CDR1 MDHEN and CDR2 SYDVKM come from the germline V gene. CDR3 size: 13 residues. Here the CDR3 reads CASSAGGAYEQYF. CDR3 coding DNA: TGTGCCAGCAGTGCCGGGGGGGCCTACGAGCAGTACTTC.

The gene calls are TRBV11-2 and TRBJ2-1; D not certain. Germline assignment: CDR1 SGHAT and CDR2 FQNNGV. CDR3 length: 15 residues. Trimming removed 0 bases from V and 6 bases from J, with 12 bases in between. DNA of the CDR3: TGTGCCAGCAGCTTAGATCTCGAAGGGTTCAATGAGCAGTTCTTC. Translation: CASSLDLEGFNEQFF. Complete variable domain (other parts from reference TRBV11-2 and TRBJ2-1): EAGVAQSPRYKIIEKRQSVAFWCNPISGHATLYWYQQILGQGPKLLIQFQNNGVVDDSQLPKDRFSAERLKGVDSTLKIQPAKLEDSAVYLCASSLDLEGFNEQFFGPGTRLTVL.

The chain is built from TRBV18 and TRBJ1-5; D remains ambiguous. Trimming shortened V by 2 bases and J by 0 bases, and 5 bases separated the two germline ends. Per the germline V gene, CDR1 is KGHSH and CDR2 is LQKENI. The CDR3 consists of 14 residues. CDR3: CASSPAYSNQPQHF. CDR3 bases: TGTGCCAGCTCACCAGCCTATAGCAATCAGCCCCAGCATTTT.

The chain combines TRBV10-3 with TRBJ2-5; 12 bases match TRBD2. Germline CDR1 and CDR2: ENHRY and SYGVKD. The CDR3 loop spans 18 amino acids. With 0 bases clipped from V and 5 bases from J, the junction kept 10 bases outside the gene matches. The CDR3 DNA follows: TGTGCCATCAGTGAGTCTTCCAAGACTAGCGGGAGTTGGGAGACCCAGTACTTC. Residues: CAISESSKTSGSWETQYF.

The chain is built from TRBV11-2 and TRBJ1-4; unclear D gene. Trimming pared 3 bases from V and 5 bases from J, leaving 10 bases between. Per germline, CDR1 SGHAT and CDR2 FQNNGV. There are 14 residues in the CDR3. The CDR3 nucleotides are TGTGCCAGCAGCTTTGGCAACGGAAATGAAAAACTGTTTTTT. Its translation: CASSFGNGNEKLFF.

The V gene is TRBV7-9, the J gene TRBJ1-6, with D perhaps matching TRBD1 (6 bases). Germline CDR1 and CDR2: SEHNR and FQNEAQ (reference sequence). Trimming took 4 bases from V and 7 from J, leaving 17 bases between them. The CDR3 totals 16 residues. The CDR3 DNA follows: TGTGCCAGCAGCTCTTACAGGACAGTTTCAAATTCACCCCTCCACTTT. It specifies CASSSYRTVSNSPLHF.

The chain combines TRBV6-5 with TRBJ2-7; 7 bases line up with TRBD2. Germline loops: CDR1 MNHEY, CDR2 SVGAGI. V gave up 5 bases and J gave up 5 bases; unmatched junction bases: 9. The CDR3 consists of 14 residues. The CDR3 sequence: CASSGRGGSHEQYF. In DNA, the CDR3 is TGTGCCAGCAGTGGGCGGGGCGGGAGCCACGAGCAGTACTTC.

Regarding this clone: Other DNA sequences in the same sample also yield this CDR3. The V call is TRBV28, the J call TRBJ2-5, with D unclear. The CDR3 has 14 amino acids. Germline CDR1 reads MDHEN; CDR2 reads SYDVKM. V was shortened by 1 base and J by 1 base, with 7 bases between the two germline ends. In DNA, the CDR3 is TGTGCCAGCAGTTTATCGTCGGGCCAAGAGACCCAGTACTTC. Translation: CASSLSSGQETQYF. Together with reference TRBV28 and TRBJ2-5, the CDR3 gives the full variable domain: DVKVTQSSRYLVKRTGEKVFLECVQDMDHENMFWYRQDPGLGLRLIYFSYDVKMKEKGDIPEGYSVSREKKERFSLILESASTNQTSMYLCASSLSSGQETQYFGPGTRLLVL.

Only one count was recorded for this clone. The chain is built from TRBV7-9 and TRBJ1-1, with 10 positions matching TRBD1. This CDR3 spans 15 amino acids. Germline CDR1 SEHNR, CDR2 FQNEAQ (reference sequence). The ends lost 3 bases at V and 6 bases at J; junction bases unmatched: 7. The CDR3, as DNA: TGTGCCAGCAGCTTGACCGGGACAGGGGTCGCTGAAGCTTTCTTT. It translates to CASSLTGTGVAEAFF.

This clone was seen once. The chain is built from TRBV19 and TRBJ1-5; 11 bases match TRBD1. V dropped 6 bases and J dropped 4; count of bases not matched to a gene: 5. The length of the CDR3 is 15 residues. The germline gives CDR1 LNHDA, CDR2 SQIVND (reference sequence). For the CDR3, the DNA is TGTGCCAGTAGCAGGGACAGGGGGGAAAATCAGCCCCAGCATTTT. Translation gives CASSRDRGENQPQHF.

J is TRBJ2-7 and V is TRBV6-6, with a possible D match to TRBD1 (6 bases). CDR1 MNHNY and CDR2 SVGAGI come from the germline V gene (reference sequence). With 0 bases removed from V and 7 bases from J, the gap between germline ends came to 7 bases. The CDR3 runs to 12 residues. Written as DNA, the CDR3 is TGTGCCAGCAGTTACTCCGGGACAGAGCAGTACTTC. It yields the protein CASSYSGTEQYF.

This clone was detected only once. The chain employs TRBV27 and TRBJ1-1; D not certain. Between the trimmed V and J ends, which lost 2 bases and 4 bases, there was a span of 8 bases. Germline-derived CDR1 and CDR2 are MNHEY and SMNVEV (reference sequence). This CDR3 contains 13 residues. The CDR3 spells CASSLDGFTEAFF. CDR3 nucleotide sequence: TGTGCCAGCAGTTTAGACGGTTTCACTGAAGCTTTCTTT.

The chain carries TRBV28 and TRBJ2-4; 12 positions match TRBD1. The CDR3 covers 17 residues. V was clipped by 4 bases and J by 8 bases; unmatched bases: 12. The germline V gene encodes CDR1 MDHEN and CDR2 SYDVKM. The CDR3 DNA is TGTGCCAGCAGTTCTCCGGGGACAGGGGGCAGAAGGGACATTCAGTACTTC. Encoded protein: CASSSPGTGGRRDIQYF.